Below are 2 T cell receptor beta chains sequenced from a single sample in a study of blood T cell repertoires in COVID-19 (dated by TCRdb to about 2020). Libraries were made using the immunoSEQ multiplex PCR assay. The table was pulled from immuneACCESS by TCRdb, which kept in-frame rearrangements only. Such tables lose some clones; where checked, under half of the loss comes from unresolved V genes, and the rest has no known cause. Within this sample are under 140,000 clones, with over 65% of them counted one time only. 3.8% of the sample comes from the top ten. The material sequenced was peripheral blood. The origin of the receptors is a woman at least 80 years old with acute or convalescent COVID-19.

The chain recombines TRBV7-9 with TRBJ2-5, with a weak D call TRBD2 (5 bases). The germline V and J ends were trimmed by 0 bases and 0 bases, with 11 bases remaining between them. CDR3 length: 16 residues. Germline CDR1 is SEHNR and CDR2 is FQNEAQ (reference sequence). The CDR3 region is CASSLAVTGYQETQYF. In nucleotides, the CDR3 is TGTGCCAGCAGCTTAGCCGTGACGGGGTACCAAGAGACCCAGTACTTC.

The chain carries TRBV18 and TRBJ2-1; TRBD2 aligns across 12 bases. CDR1 is KGHSH, CDR2 LQKENI, per germline. V lost 2 bases and J lost 2; bases outside the gene matches: 4. The CDR3 sequence is 17 residues long. In DNA form, the CDR3 reads TGTGCCAGCTCACCAGCTAGCGGGGGGGGCGCCTACAATGAGCAGTTCTTC. Translating it yields CASSPASGGGAYNEQFF.